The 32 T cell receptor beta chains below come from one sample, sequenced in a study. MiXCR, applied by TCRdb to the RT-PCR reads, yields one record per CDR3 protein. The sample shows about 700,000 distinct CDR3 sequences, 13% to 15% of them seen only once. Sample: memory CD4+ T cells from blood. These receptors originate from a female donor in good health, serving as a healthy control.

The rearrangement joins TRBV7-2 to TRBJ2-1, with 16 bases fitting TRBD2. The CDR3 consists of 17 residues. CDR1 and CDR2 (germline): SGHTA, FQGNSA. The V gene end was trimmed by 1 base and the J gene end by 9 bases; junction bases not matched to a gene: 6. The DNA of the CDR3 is TGTGCCAGCAGCTTAGACCCGGGACTAGCGGGAGGGGGTGAGCAGTTCTTC. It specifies CASSLDPGLAGGGEQFF. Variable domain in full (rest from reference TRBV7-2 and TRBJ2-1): GAGVSQSPSNKVTEKGKDVELRCDPISGHTALYWYRQSLGQGLEFLIYFQGNSAPDKSGLPSDRFSAERTGGSVSTLTIQRTQQEDSAVYLCASSLDPGLAGGGEQFFGPGTRLTVL.

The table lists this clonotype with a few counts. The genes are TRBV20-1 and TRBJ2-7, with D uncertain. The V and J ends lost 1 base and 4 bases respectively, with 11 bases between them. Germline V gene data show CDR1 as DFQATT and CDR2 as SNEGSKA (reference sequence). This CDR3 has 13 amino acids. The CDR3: CSARGGNGYEQYF. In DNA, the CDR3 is TGCAGTGCTAGAGGTGGGAACGGTTACGAGCAGTACTTC.

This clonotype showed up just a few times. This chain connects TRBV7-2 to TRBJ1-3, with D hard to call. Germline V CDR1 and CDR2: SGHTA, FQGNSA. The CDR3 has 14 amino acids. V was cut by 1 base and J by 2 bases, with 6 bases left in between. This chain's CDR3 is CASSLGGTGNTIYF. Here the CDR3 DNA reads TGTGCCAGCAGCTTAGGGGGTACTGGAAACACCATATATTTT.

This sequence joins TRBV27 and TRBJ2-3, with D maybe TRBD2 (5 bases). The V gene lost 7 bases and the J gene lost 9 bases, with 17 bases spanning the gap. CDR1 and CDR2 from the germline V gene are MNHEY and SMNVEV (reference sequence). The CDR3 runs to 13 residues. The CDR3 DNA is TGTGCCAGCACGCCGTTCCTCGGAGGAACGCAGTATTTT. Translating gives CASTPFLGGTQYF.

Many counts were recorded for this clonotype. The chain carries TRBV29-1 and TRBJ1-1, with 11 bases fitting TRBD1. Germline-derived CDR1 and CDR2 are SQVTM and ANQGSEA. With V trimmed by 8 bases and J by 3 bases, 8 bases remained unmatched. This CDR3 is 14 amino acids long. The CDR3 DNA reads TGCAGCATCGGACAGGGGGCAAGGTACACTGAAGCTTTCTTT. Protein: CSIGQGARYTEAFF.

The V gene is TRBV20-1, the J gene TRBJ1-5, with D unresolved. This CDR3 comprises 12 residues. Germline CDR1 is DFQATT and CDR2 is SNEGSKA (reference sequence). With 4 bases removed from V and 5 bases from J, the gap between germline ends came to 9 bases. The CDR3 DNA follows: TGCAGTGCTAAAAGGTGGGATCAGCCCCAGCATTTT. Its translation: CSAKRWDQPQHF.

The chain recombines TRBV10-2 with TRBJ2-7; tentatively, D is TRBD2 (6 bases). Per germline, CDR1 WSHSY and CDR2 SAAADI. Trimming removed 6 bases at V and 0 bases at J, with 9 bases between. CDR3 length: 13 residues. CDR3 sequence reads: CASRGGLSYEQYF. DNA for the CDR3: TGCGCCAGCAGGGGAGGACTCTCCTACGAGCAGTACTTC.

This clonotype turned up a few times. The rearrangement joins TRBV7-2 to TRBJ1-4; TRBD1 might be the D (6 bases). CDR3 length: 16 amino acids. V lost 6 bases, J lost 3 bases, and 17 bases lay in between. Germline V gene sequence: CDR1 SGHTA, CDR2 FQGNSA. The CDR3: CASSHARQGPNEKLFF. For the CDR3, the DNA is TGTGCCAGCAGTCACGCTCGGCAGGGGCCTAATGAAAAACTGTTTTTT.

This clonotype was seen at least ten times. The CDR3 nucleotides are TGCGCCAGCAGCGACGGACAGGGCCGACCCGTGAATACGCAGTATTTT. This sequence encodes CASSDGQGRPVNTQYF. The chain combines TRBV5-1 with TRBJ2-3, with 8 bases lining up with TRBD1. This CDR3 comprises 16 residues. Germline CDR1 SGHRS, CDR2 YFSETQ. The ends lost 4 bases at V and 7 bases at J; junction bases unmatched: 14. Drawing the rest from reference TRBV5-1 and TRBJ2-3, the complete variable domain is KAGVTQTPRYLIKTRGQQVTLSCSPISGHRSVSWYQQTPGQGLQFLFEYFSETQRNKGNFPGRFSGRQFSNSRSEMNVSTLELGDSALYLCASSDGQGRPVNTQYFGPGTRLTVL.

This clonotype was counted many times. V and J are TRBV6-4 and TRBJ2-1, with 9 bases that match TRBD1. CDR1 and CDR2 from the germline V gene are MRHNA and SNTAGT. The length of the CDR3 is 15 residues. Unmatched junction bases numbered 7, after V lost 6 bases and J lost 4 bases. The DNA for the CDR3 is TGTGCCAGCAGCCCCGGGACAGGGCGATACAATGAGCAGTTCTTC. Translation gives CASSPGTGRYNEQFF.

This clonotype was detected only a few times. The CDR3 spells CASTSHAQGTGEQYF. CDR3 DNA: TGTGCCAGCACCTCTCATGCACAGGGGACGGGGGAGCAGTACTTC. The chain recombines TRBV12-3 or TRBV12-4 with TRBJ2-7; 7 nucleotides match TRBD1. The trim removed 7 bases at V and 7 bases at J, leaving 16 bases unmatched. The CDR3 has 15 residues.

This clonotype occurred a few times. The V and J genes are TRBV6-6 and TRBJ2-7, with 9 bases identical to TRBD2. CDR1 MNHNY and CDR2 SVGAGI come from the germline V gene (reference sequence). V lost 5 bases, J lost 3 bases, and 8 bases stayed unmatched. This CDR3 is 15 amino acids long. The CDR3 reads CASSRRGGHFYEQYF. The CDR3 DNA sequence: TGTGCCAGCAGTCGGCGGGGGGGGCACTTCTACGAGCAGTACTTC.

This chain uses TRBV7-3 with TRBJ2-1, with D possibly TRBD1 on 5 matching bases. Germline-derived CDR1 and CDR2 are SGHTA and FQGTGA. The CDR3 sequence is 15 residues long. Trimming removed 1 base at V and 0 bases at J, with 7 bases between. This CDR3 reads CASSLNRLSYNEQFF. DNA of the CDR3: TGTGCCAGCAGCTTAAACAGGCTCTCCTACAATGAGCAGTTCTTC.

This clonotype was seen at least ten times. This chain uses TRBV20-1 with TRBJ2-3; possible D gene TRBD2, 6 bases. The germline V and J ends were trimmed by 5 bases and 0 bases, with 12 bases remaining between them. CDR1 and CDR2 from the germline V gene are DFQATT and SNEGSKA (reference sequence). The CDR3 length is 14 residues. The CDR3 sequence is CSAPVAGSTDTQYF. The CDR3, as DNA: TGCAGTGCTCCGGTCGCGGGAAGCACAGATACGCAGTATTTT.

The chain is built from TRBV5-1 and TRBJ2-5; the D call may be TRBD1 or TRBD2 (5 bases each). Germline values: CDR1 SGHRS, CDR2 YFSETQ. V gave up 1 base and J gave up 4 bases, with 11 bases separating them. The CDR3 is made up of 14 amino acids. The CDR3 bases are TGCGCCAGCAGCTTGAATGGGGGAATAGAGACCCAGTACTTC. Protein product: CASSLNGGIETQYF.

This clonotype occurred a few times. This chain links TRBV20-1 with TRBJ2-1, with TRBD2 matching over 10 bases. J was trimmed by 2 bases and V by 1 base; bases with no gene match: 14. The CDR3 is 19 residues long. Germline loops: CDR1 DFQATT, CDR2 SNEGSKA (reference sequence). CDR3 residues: CSARGRGLAGVLAYNEQFF. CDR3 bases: TGCAGTGCTAGAGGCAGGGGCCTAGCGGGAGTTTTAGCCTACAATGAGCAGTTCTTC.

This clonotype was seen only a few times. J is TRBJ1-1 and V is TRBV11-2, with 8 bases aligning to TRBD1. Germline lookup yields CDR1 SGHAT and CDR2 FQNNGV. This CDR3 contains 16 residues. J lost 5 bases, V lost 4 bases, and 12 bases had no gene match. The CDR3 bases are TGTGCCAGCAGCTGGGGGGGTCAGGGGGCGAGGACTGAAGCTTTCTTT. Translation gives CASSWGGQGARTEAFF.

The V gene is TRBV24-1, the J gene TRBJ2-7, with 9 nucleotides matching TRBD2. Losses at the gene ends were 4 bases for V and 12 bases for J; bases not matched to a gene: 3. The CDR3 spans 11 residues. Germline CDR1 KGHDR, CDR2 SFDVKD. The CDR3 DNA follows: TGTGCCACCAGTGACGGGACTAGCTCGTACTTC. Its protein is CATSDGTSSYF.

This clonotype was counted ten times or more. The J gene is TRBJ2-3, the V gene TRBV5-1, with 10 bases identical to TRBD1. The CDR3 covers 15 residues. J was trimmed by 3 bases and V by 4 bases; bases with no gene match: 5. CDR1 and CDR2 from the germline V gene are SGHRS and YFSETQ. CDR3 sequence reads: CASSVGQGRTDTQYF. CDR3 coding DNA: TGCGCCAGCAGCGTGGGACAGGGGAGAACAGATACGCAGTATTTT.

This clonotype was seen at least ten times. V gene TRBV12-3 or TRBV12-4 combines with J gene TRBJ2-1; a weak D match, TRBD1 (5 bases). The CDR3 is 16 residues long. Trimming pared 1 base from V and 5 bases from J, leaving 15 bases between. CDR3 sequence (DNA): TGTGCCAGCAGTTTAGGCCGTGCAGGGATCGACAATGAGCAGTTCTTC. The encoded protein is CASSLGRAGIDNEQFF.

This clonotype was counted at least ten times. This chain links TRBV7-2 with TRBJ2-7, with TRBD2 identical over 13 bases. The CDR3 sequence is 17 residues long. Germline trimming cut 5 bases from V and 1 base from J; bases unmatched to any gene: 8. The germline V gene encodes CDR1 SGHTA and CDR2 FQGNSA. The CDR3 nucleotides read TGTGCCAGCAGCCGGATCGGACTAGCGGGAGTGTCCTACGAGCAGTACTTC. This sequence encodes CASSRIGLAGVSYEQYF.

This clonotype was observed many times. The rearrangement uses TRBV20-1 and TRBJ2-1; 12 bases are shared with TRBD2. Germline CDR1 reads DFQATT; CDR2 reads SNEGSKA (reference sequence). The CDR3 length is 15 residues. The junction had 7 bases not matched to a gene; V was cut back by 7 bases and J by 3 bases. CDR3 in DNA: TGCAGTGGCCTAGCGGGAGGGGGGGACTACAATGAGCAGTTCTTC. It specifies CSGLAGGGDYNEQFF.

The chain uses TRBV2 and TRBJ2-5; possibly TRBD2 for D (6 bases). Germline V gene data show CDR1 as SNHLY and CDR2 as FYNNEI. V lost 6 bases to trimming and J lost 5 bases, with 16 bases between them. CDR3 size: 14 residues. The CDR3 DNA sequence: TGTGCCAGCAGCACGGGAGAGACACCGGAGACCCAGTACTTC. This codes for CASSTGETPETQYF.

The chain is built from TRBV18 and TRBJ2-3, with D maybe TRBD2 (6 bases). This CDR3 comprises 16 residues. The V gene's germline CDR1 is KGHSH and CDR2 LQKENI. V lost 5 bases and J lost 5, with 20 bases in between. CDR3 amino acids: CASSTGGAGYGDTQYF. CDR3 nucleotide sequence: TGTGCCAGCTCAACCGGAGGGGCTGGTTATGGAGATACGCAGTATTTT.

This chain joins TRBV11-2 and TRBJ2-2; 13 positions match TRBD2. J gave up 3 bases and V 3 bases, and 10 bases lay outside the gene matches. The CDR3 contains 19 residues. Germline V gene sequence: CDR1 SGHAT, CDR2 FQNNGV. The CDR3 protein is CASSFRLAGGFPDTGELFF. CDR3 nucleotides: TGTGCCAGCAGCTTCCGACTAGCGGGGGGCTTTCCGGACACCGGGGAGCTGTTTTTT.

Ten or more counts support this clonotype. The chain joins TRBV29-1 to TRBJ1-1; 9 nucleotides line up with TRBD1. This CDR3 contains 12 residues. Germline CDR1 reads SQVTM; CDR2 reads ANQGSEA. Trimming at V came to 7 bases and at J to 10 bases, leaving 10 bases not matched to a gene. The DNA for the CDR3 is TGCAGCGGAACCGATCAGGACAGGGGAGCTTTCTTT. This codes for CSGTDQDRGAFF.

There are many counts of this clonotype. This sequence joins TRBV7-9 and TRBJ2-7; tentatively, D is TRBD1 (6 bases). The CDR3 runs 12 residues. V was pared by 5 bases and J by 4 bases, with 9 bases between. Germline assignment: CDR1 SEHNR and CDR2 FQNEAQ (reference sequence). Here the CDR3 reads CASSETGYEQYF. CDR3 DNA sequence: TGTGCCAGCAGCGAGACAGGATACGAGCAGTACTTC.

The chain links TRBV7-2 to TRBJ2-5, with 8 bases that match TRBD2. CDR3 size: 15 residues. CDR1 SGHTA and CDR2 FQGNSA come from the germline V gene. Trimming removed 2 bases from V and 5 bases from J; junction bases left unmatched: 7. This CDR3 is CASSLTGGDPETQYF. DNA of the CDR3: TGTGCCAGCAGCTTAACGGGGGGGGACCCGGAGACCCAGTACTTC.

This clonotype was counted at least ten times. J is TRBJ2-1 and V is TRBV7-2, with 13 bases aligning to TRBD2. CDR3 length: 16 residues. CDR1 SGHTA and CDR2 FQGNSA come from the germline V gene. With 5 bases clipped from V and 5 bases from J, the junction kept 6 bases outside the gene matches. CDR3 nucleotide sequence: TGTGCCAGCAGCGCACTAGCGGGAGGGGGCCACAATGAGCAGTTCTTC. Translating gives CASSALAGGGHNEQFF.

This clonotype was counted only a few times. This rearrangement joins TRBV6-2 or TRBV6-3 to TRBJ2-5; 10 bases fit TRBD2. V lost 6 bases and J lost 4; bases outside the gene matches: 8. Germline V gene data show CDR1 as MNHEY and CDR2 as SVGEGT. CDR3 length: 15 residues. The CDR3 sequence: CASSDQLAGAETQYF. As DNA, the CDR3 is TGTGCCAGCAGCGACCAGCTAGCGGGGGCAGAGACCCAGTACTTC.

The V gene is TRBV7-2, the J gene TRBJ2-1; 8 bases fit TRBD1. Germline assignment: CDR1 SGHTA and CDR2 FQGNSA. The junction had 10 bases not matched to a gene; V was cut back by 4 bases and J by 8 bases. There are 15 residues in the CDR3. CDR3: CASSWWGQAGDEQFF. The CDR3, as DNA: TGTGCCAGCAGCTGGTGGGGACAGGCTGGCGATGAGCAGTTCTTC. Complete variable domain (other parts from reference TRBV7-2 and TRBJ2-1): GAGVSQSPSNKVTEKGKDVELRCDPISGHTALYWYRQSLGQGLEFLIYFQGNSAPDKSGLPSDRFSAERTGGSVSTLTIQRTQQEDSAVYLCASSWWGQAGDEQFFGPGTRLTVL.

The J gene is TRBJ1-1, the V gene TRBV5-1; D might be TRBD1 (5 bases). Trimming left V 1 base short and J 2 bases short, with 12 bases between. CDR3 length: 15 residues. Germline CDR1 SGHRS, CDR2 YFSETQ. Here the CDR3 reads CASSLRIGDNTEAFF. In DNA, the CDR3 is TGCGCCAGCAGCTTGAGGATAGGGGACAACACTGAAGCTTTCTTT.